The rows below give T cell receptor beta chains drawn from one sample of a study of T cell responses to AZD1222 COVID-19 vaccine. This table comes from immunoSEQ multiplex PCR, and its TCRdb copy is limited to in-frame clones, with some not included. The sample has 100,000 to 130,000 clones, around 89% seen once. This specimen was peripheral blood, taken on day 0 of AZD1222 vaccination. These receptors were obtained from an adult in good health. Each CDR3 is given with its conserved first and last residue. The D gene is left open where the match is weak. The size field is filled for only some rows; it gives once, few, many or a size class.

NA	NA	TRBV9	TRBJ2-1	TGTGCCAGCAGCGTAGACAGGCTAGGCTCCTACAATGAGCAGTTCTTC	CASSVDRLGSYNEQFF
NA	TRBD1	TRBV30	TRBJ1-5	TGTGCCTGGAAGACAGGGAACGCGCCCCAGCATTTT	CAWKTGNAPQHF
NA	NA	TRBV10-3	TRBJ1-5	TGTGCCATCAGTACAGGACGGGAGTTCAATCAGCCCCAGCATTTT	CAISTGREFNQPQHF
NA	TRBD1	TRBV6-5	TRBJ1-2	TGTGCCAGCAGCCTAGGGACAGGGGGTTATGGCTACACCTTC	CASSLGTGGYGYTF
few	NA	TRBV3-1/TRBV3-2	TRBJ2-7	TGTGCCAGCAGCCGGTTGAGTCCCTCCTACGAGCAGTACTTC	CASSRLSPSYEQYF
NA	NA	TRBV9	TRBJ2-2	TGTGCCAGCAGCGACGGGACCCCTAGGGGGGAGCTGTTTTTT	CASSDGTPRGELFF
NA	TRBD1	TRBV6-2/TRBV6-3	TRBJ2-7	TGTGCCAGCAGTAACACAGGGGGGCCACCCTACGAGCAGTACTTC	CASSNTGGPPYEQYF
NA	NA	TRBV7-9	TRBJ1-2	TGTGCCAGCAGCTTAGGAATAGTTAACTATGGCTACACCTTC	CASSLGIVNYGYTF
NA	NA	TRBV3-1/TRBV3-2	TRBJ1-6	TGTGCCAGCAGCCGAGGTTTGACACCCCTCCACTTT	CASSRGLTPLHF
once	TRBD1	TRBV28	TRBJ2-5	TGTGCCAGCAGTCCCGGGACAGGGGTTCGTGGGCAAGAGACCCAGTACTTC	CASSPGTGVRGQETQYF
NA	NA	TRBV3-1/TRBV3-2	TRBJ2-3	TGTGCCAGCAGCCAAGGGGTGGAGGTGGGAAATACGCAGTATTTT	CASSQGVEVGNTQYF
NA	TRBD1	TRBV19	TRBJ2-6	TGTGCCAGTAGTTCCCGGACAGGGGGGTCTGGGGCCAACGTCCTGACTTTC	CASSSRTGGSGANVLTF
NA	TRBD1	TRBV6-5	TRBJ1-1	TGTGCCAGCAGTTACGGGACAGGGTCGGGCACTGAAGCTTTCTTT	CASSYGTGSGTEAFF
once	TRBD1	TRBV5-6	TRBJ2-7	TGTGCCAGCAGCTTGTGGGACAGGGTGGACGAGCAGTACTTC	CASSLWDRVDEQYF
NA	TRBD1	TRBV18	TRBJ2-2	TGTGCCAGCTCACCGCCCAGGGGGTACGGGGAGCTGTTTTTT	CASSPPRGYGELFF
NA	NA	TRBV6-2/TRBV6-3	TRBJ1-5	TGTGCCAGCAGTCTCCGTCGGACCCATCAGCCCCAGCATTTT	CASSLRRTHQPQHF
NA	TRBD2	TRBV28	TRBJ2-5	TGTGCCAGCAGTTTATCCGGGACTAGCGGAGAGACCCAGTACTTC	CASSLSGTSGETQYF
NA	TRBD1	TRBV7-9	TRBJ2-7	TGTGCCAGCAGCTTTCCCGCCGACAGGGTGGGCGAGCAGTACTTC	CASSFPADRVGEQYF
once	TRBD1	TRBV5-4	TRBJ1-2	TGTGCCAGCAGCTTGGAGGGGGGACAGTCCTTATTCTATGGCTACACCTTC	CASSLEGGQSLFYGYTF